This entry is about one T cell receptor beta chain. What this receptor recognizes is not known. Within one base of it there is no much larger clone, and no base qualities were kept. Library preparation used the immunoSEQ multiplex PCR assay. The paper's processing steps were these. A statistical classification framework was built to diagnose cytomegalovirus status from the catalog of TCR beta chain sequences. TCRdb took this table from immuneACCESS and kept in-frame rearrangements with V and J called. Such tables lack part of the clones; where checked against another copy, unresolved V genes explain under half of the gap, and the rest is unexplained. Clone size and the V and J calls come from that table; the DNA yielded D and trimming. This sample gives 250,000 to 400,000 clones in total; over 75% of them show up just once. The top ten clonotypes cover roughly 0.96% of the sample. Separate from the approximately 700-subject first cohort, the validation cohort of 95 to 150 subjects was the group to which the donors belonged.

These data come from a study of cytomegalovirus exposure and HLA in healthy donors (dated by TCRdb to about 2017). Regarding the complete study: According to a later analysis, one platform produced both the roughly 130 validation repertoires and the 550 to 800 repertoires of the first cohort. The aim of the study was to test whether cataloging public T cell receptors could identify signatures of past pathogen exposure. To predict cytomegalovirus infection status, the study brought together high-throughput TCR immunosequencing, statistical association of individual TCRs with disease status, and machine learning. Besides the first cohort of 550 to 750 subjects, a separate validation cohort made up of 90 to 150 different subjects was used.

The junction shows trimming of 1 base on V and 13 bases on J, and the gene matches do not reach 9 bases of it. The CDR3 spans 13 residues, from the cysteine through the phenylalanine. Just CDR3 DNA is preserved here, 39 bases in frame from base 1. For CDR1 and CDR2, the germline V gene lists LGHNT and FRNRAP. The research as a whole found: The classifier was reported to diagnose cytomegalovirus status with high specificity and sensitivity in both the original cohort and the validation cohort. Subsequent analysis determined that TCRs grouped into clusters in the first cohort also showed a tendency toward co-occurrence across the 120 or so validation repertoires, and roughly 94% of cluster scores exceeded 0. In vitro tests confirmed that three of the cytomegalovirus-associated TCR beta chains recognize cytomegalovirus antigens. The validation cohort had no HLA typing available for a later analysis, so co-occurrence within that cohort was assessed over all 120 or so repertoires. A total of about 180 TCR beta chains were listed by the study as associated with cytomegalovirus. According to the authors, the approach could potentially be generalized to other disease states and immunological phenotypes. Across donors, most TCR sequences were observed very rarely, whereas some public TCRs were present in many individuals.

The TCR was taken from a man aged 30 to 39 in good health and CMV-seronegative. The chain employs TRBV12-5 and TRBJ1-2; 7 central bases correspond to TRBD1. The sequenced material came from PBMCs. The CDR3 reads CASGLGEDRTRTF. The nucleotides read TGTGCTAGTGGTTTGGGGGAGGACAGGACACGCACCTTC.